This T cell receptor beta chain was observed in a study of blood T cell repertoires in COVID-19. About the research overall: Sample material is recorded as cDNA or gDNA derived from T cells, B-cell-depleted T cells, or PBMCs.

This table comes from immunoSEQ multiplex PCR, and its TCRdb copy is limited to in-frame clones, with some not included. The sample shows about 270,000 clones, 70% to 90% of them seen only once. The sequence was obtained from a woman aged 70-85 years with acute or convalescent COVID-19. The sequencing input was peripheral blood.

The CDR3 nucleotides are TGCGCCAGCAGCCAATCCCTGCAAAGGGGCTCCTACAATGAGCAGTTCTTC. This translates into CASSQSLQRGSYNEQFF. The V and J genes are TRBV4-1 and TRBJ2-1; TRBD1 is a possible D gene (5 bases). The CDR3 totals 17 residues. V lost 2 bases to trimming and J lost 0 bases, with 14 bases between them. Germline assignment: CDR1 MGHRA and CDR2 YSYEKL.